The 3 T cell receptor beta chains below come from one sample, sequenced in a study of T cells in Graves' hyperthyroidism and ophthalmopathy. From RNA transcripts, TCR beta CDR3 regions were amplified. The study used the HTBI primer set for a first-round RT-PCR of the TCR CDR3. A single record per CDR3 protein comes from TCRdb applying MiXCR to the multiplex PCR reads. The sample has 300,000 to 450,000 distinct CDR3 sequences, approximately 14% seen once; the top ten hold 25% to 30%. Sequenced material: blood. These receptors came from a woman aged 18-30 years with Graves' hyperthyroidism that later progressed to Graves' ophthalmopathy.

The chain links TRBV2 to TRBJ2-7, with TRBD2 matching over 14 bases. Germline lookup yields CDR1 SNHLY and CDR2 FYNNEI. The junction had 7 bases not matched to a gene; V was cut back by 2 bases and J by 1 base. The CDR3 sequence is 18 residues long. The CDR3 sequence is CASSEFPWTSGGSYEQYF. The DNA for the CDR3 is TGTGCCAGCAGTGAATTCCCCTGGACTAGCGGGGGGTCCTACGAGCAGTACTTC.

A remark on this clonotype: This could be a read error, since a much larger clone is one nucleotide away. The V and J genes are TRBV27 and TRBJ1-1; D is ambiguous. Between the trimmed V and J ends, which lost 7 bases and 3 bases, there was a span of 6 bases. Germline-derived CDR1 and CDR2 are MNHEY and SMNVEV (reference sequence). This CDR3 has 11 amino acids. The CDR3 loop is CASIWDTEAFF. The CDR3 nucleotides read TGTGCCAGCATTTGGGACACTGAAGCTTTCTTT.

In this sample, this clonotype turned up a few times. The V and J genes are TRBV6-1 and TRBJ2-3; no reliable D call. CDR1 and CDR2 from the germline V gene are MNHNS and SASEGT. The CDR3 covers 16 residues. V lost 6 bases and J 1 base, leaving 17 bases between the germline ends. CDR3 amino acids: CASSQLLERGTDTQYF. DNA of the CDR3: TGTGCCAGCAGCCAACTCCTCGAAAGGGGCACAGATACGCAGTATTTT.